A selection of T cell receptor beta chains follows, all from one sample in a study of HIV-infected children after antiretroviral therapy interruption. TCRdb used MiXCR to reprocess the 3' RACE reads, holding one entry per CDR3 protein. The data hold 70,000 to 90,000 distinct CDR3 sequences, with around 6.9% observed a single time. The sample here was CD45RA+ CD4+ T cells from PBMCs, pooled from several time points, taken from a donor given antiretroviral therapy, either interrupted or continuous. The receptors were gathered from a pool of human donors with HIV. Both conserved end residues are part of each CDR3. D genes are given only for firm matches. The listing skips clone size in some rows; elsewhere it reads once, few, many or a size class.

d_gene	abundance	v_gene	j_gene	CDR3aa	CDR3nt
.	many	TRBV7-2	TRBJ2-5	CASSPVYQETQYF	TGTGCCAGCAGCCCGGTGTACCAAGAGACCCAGTACTTC
TRBD2	many	TRBV19	TRBJ2-1	CASKPSGGAIDEQFF	TGTGCCAGTAAACCAAGCGGGGGGGCGATCGATGAGCAGTTCTTC
TRBD2	.	TRBV5-5	TRBJ2-1	CASSLGLAGGPSEQFF	TGTGCCAGCAGCCTGGGACTAGCGGGGGGGCCTAGTGAGCAGTTCTTC
.	many	TRBV18	TRBJ1-3	CASSQGKGAGNTIYF	TGTGCCAGCTCACAAGGGAAAGGGGCTGGAAACACCATATATTTT
.	.	TRBV7-7	TRBJ1-5	CASANAGVGQPQHF	TGTGCCAGCGCCAACGCAGGGGTGGGTCAGCCCCAGCATTTT
.	few	TRBV7-2	TRBJ2-3	CASSPDYTDTQYF	TGTGCCAGCAGTCCGGACTACACAGATACGCAGTATTTT
TRBD2	many	TRBV5-5	TRBJ2-7	CASSITSGVYEQYF	TGTGCCAGCAGCATCACTAGCGGGGTCTACGAGCAGTACTTC
TRBD1	.	TRBV7-7	TRBJ2-3	CASSLGVSPGQSTDTQYF	TGTGCTAGCAGCTTAGGAGTCAGCCCGGGACAGAGCACAGATACGCAGTATTTT
TRBD2	many	TRBV6-5	TRBJ2-3	CASSYSTIAGVTDTQYF	TGTGCCAGCAGTTACTCGACAATAGCGGGGGTAACAGATACGCAGTATTTT
.	.	TRBV10-3	TRBJ1-2	CAISEEGSGYTF	TGTGCCATCAGTGAAGAGGGGTCCGGCTACACCTTC
TRBD1	few	TRBV5-1	TRBJ1-2	CASSSRQGGLDGYTF	TGCGCCAGCAGCTCCAGACAGGGAGGTCTCGATGGCTACACCTTC
TRBD2	many	TRBV11-2	TRBJ2-1	CASSSSGDYNEQFF	TGTGCCAGCAGCTCTAGCGGGGATTACAATGAGCAGTTCTTC
TRBD1	many	TRBV29-1	TRBJ2-7	CSVGTGVLYEQYF	TGCAGCGTTGGTACAGGGGTGTTGTACGAGCAGTACTTC
.	many	TRBV29-1	TRBJ1-1	CSVEGRQANTEAFF	TGCAGCGTTGAAGGACGACAGGCGAACACTGAAGCTTTCTTT
.	many	TRBV29-1	TRBJ1-1	CSVVGRYTEAFF	TGCAGCGTTGTGGGCAGATACACTGAAGCTTTCTTT
.	.	TRBV19	TRBJ1-1	CASSLRYHTEAFF	TGTGCCAGTAGTCTCAGGTACCACACTGAAGCTTTCTTT
TRBD2	many	TRBV12-3/TRBV12-4	TRBJ2-7	CASSFRSGGRYEQYF	TGTGCCAGCAGTTTTAGATCCGGGGGGAGGTACGAGCAGTACTTC
.	many	TRBV3-1	TRBJ1-5	CASSQALNQPQHF	TGTGCCAGCAGCCAAGCCCTCAATCAGCCCCAGCATTTT
.	many	TRBV12-5	TRBJ1-5	CASGLADQPQHF	TGTGCTAGTGGTTTGGCAGATCAGCCCCAGCATTTT
.	many	TRBV11-3	TRBJ2-7	CASSADSIGQYF	TGTGCCAGCAGCGCGGACAGCATTGGGCAGTACTTC
TRBD1	many	TRBV7-6	TRBJ2-3	CASSHDRETDTQYF	TGTGCCAGCAGCCACGACAGGGAAACAGATACGCAGTATTTT
.	many	TRBV2	TRBJ2-7	CASNQGPWNYEQYF	TGTGCCAGCAATCAGGGACCTTGGAACTACGAGCAGTACTTC
.	few	TRBV6-1	TRBJ2-1	CASRVGRFADEQFF	TGTGCCAGCCGGGTTGGCAGGTTTGCAGATGAGCAGTTCTTC
.	few	TRBV12-3/TRBV12-4	TRBJ1-1	CASSPVGGGTEAFF	TGTGCCAGCAGCCCCGTGGGGGGGGGAACTGAAGCTTTCTTT
TRBD2	few	TRBV6-2/TRBV6-3	TRBJ2-7	CASSYFLAGEYEQYF	TGTGCCAGCAGTTACTTTCTAGCGGGGGAATACGAGCAGTACTTC
.	many	TRBV25-1	TRBJ1-2	CASSEWDRIYGYTF	TGTGCCAGCAGTGAATGGGACCGCATATATGGCTACACCTTC
.	many	TRBV9	TRBJ1-1	CASSVVDSLNTEAFF	TGTGCCAGCAGCGTAGTGGACAGCTTGAACACTGAAGCTTTCTTT
TRBD1	many	TRBV6-1	TRBJ2-7	CAILRTGNEQYF	TGTGCCATCCTCCGGACAGGGAACGAGCAGTACTTC
.	many	TRBV25-1	TRBJ1-1	CASSKDPGNTEAFF	TGTGCCAGCAGTAAGGATCCTGGAAACACTGAAGCTTTCTTT
.	many	TRBV19	TRBJ2-3	CATGQLSTDTQYF	TGTGCTACAGGACAGCTTAGCACAGATACGCAGTATTTT
.	.	TRBV19	TRBJ1-5	CASSHGQHQRQPQHF	TGTGCCAGTAGTCATGGACAGCACCAGCGGCAGCCCCAGCATTTT
TRBD1	many	TRBV6-5	TRBJ2-1	CASSSRTGRSYNEQFF	TGTGCCAGCAGTTCCCGGACAGGGAGGTCCTACAATGAGCAGTTCTTC
.	many	TRBV10-3	TRBJ1-6	CAISESLGNSPLHF	TGTGCCATCAGTGAGTCGTTGGGTAATTCACCCCTCCACTTT
TRBD1	few	TRBV5-1	TRBJ1-6	CASSFTTGTGEYSPLHF	TGCGCCAGCAGCTTCACAACCGGGACAGGGGAATATTCACCCCTCCACTTT
.	few	TRBV7-2	TRBJ1-5	CASSLAHYSNQPQHF	TGTGCCAGCAGCTTAGCGCACTATAGCAATCAGCCCCAGCATTTT
TRBD2	many	TRBV7-3	TRBJ2-1	CASSPVGAGPYNEQFF	TGTGCCAGCAGCCCCGTTGGAGCGGGGCCCTACAATGAGCAGTTCTTC
.	few	TRBV6-5	TRBJ2-1	CASGLAVVGYNEQFF	TGTGCCAGCGGTTTAGCGGTAGTCGGGTACAATGAGCAGTTCTTC
.	.	TRBV11-3	TRBJ2-7	CASSFADGYEQYF	TGTGCCAGCAGCTTCGCGGACGGCTACGAGCAGTACTTC
TRBD2	.	TRBV6-2/TRBV6-3	TRBJ2-2	CASREVAGGPNTGELFF	TGTGCCAGCAGAGAGGTAGCGGGGGGGCCGAACACCGGGGAGCTGTTTTTT
.	many	TRBV10-3	TRBJ2-7	CATAQDAYEQYF	TGTGCCACTGCACAAGATGCCTACGAGCAGTACTTC